The 23 T cell receptor beta chains below all came from one sample that was sequenced in a study of cytomegalovirus exposure and HLA in healthy donors. The assay was immunoSEQ multiplex PCR, and TCRdb's table has in-frame clones only and misses some. The table records roughly 80,000 clones, approximately 95% of them present only once. Sequencing was done on a sample of PBMCs. These receptors were collected from a woman aged 18-29 years in good health and CMV-seronegative.

The chain recombines TRBV30 with TRBJ1-2, with D possibly TRBD1 on 6 matching bases. This CDR3 has 12 amino acids. Trimming took off 0 bases at V and 4 bases at J, with 6 bases between the two ends. Germline V gene lookup returns CDR1 GTSNPN and CDR2 SVGIG (reference sequence). This CDR3 is CAWSVGGYGYTF. The CDR3 nucleotides are TGTGCCTGGAGTGTAGGGGGCTATGGCTACACCTTC.

V usage is TRBV9 and J usage is TRBJ2-2, with a tentative D call TRBD2 (6 bases). V was trimmed by 3 bases and J by 0 bases, leaving 6 bases between them. CDR1 and CDR2 (germline): SGDLS, YYNGEE. There are 14 residues in the CDR3. This CDR3 reads CASSERANTGELFF. CDR3 DNA sequence: TGTGCCAGCAGCGAGCGGGCGAACACCGGGGAGCTGTTTTTT.

V gene TRBV4-1 combines with J gene TRBJ2-5, with D tentatively TRBD1 (5 bases). CDR3 length: 16 residues. Germline V gene lookup returns CDR1 MGHRA and CDR2 YSYEKL. V lost 0 bases to trimming and J lost 5 bases, with 16 bases between them. In DNA form, the CDR3 reads TGCGCCAGCAGCCAAGACAGGGTCAGCCTTTGGGAGACCCAGTACTTC. Its protein product is CASSQDRVSLWETQYF.

The rearrangement uses TRBV4-3 and TRBJ2-3; 9 bases are shared with TRBD2. This CDR3 is 18 amino acids long. The V and J ends lost 1 base and 5 bases, in that order; junction bases with no gene match: 13. CDR1 is LGHNA and CDR2 is YSLEER in the germline V gene. CDR3 nucleotide sequence: TGCGCCAGCAGCCAAGCCCCAATTGGCGGGGGGGCGTTAGATACGCAGTATTTT. Protein product: CASSQAPIGGGALDTQYF.

J is TRBJ2-1 and V is TRBV30, with 8 bases identical to TRBD2. The J segment lost 5 bases and the V segment lost 2 bases, leaving 8 bases of the junction unmatched. From germline, CDR1 is GTSNPN and CDR2 SVGIG (reference sequence). The CDR3 is made up of 15 amino acids. The chain's CDR3 is CAWSTTSVSHNEQFF. As DNA, the CDR3 is TGTGCCTGGAGTACGACTAGCGTTTCCCACAATGAGCAGTTCTTC. Combining the CDR3 with reference TRBV30 and TRBJ2-1 gives the whole variable domain SQTIHQWPATLVQPVGSPLSLECTVEGTSNPNLYWYRQAAGRGLQLLFYSVGIGQISSEVPQNLSASRPQDRQFILSSKKLLLSDSGFYLCAWSTTSVSHNEQFFGPGTRLTVL.

V usage is TRBV30 and J usage is TRBJ2-7; the match to TRBD1 covers 8 bases. Germline CDR1 and CDR2: GTSNPN and SVGIG (reference sequence). J gave up 6 bases and V 0 bases, and 4 bases lay outside the gene matches. The CDR3 loop spans 13 amino acids. The CDR3 DNA follows: TGTGCCTGGAGTGTGGGACAGGTGGGCGAGCAGTACTTC. Translation gives CAWSVGQVGEQYF.

The CDR3 loop is CASSQDPGQNTEAFF. The CDR3, as DNA: TGCGCCAGCAGCCAAGACCCTGGACAGAACACTGAAGCTTTCTTT. The gene calls are TRBV4-3 and TRBJ1-1, with a tentative D call TRBD1 (5 bases). V lost 0 bases to trimming and J lost 1 base, with 9 bases between them. The CDR3 consists of 15 residues. Looked up from germline, CDR1 is LGHNA and CDR2 is YSLEER.

The rearrangement uses TRBV7-9 and TRBJ1-1; tentatively, D is TRBD1 (6 bases). Germline CDR1 reads SEHNR; CDR2 reads FQNEAQ (reference sequence). The CDR3 consists of 14 residues. Between the trimmed V and J ends, which lost 1 base and 7 bases, there was a span of 13 bases. Written as DNA, the CDR3 is TGTGCCAGCAGCTTAGAGGGACACTCCGATGAAGCTTTCTTT. This encodes CASSLEGHSDEAFF. Complete variable domain (other parts from reference TRBV7-9 and TRBJ1-1): DTGVSQNPRHKITKRGQNVTFRCDPISEHNRLYWYRQTLGQGPEFLTYFQNEAQLEKSRLLSDRFSAERPKGSFSTLEIQRTEQGDSAMYLCASSLEGHSDEAFFGQGTRLTVV.

The V gene is TRBV5-4, the J gene TRBJ2-6; possible D gene TRBD1, 6 bases. CDR3 length: 15 amino acids. Deletions cut 2 bases from V and 2 bases from J, with 8 bases between. The germline V gene has CDR1 SGHNT and CDR2 YYREEE (reference sequence). CDR3 amino acids: CASSLPGAGANVLTF. Here the CDR3 DNA reads TGTGCCAGCAGCTTACCAGGGGCTGGGGCCAACGTCCTGACTTTC.

The V and J genes are TRBV6-1 and TRBJ1-5; no firm D call. V was clipped by 2 bases and J by 0 bases, with 11 bases between them. The CDR3 is made up of 16 amino acids. Germline V lookup: CDR1 MNHNS, CDR2 SASEGT. This CDR3 reads CASSEIPGSSNQPQHF. CDR3 coding DNA: TGTGCCAGCAGTGAAATCCCAGGCAGTAGCAATCAGCCCCAGCATTTT.

CDR3 sequence reads: CASRWDRSPYNEQFF. DNA of the CDR3: TGTGCCAGCAGGTGGGACAGGAGCCCCTACAATGAGCAGTTCTTC. V and J are TRBV27 and TRBJ2-1; 8 bases align to TRBD1. The CDR3 is 15 amino acids. Germline loops: CDR1 MNHEY, CDR2 SMNVEV (reference sequence). Unmatched junction bases numbered 6, after V lost 6 bases and J lost 2 bases.

The rearrangement joins TRBV21-1 to TRBJ2-1; TRBD2 was called by the table and not checked on the DNA. TRBV21-1 is labeled a pseudogene. The CDR3 covers 14 residues. The CDR3 DNA follows: TGTGCCAGCAGCAACAGGGCGGGAGGCAATGAGCAGTTCTTC. This gives the protein CASSNRAGGNEQFF.

The CDR3, as DNA: TGTGCAAGTCGCTGGGCCTGGGACAGCTTTGCCTACGAGCAGTACTTC. Protein product: CASRWAWDSFAYEQYF. The chain has TRBV12-2 and TRBJ2-7; TRBD1, as called in the table, went unchecked against the DNA. TRBV12-2 is reported as a pseudogene. The CDR3 runs to 16 residues.

V and J are TRBV28 and TRBJ1-2; TRBD1 might be the D (6 bases). The V and J ends lost 6 bases and 2 bases respectively, with 13 bases between them. Germline-derived CDR1 and CDR2 are MDHEN and SYDVKM. CDR3 length: 14 residues. CDR3 region: CASSPGGQNYGYTF. CDR3 bases: TGTGCCAGCAGCCCCGGGGGGCAGAACTATGGCTACACCTTC.

V is TRBV7-2 and J is TRBJ1-5; the D gene is possibly TRBD1 (5 bases). The germline V and J ends were trimmed by 5 bases and 5 bases, with 13 bases remaining between them. This CDR3 comprises 14 residues. CDR1 and CDR2 (germline): SGHTA, FQGNSA. Here the CDR3 DNA reads TGTGCCAGCAGCCCCTACAGGTGGGATCAGCCCCAGCATTTT. Its translation: CASSPYRWDQPQHF. The whole variable domain, filled in from reference TRBV7-2 and TRBJ1-5, reads GAGVSQSPSNKVTEKGKDVELRCDPISGHTALYWYRQSLGQGLEFLIYFQGNSAPDKSGLPSDRFSAERTGGSVSTLTIQRTQQEDSAVYLCASSPYRWDQPQHFGDGTRLSIL.

V gene TRBV30 combines with J gene TRBJ1-2; the match to TRBD1 covers 9 bases. V shed 0 bases, J shed 8 bases, and the junction held 7 bases outside the gene matches. The CDR3 length is 14 residues. Germline assignment: CDR1 GTSNPN and CDR2 SVGIG (reference sequence). Here the CDR3 reads CAWSVGTGYQGYTF. The CDR3 DNA is TGTGCCTGGAGTGTCGGGACAGGGTATCAGGGCTACACCTTC. The entire variable domain, with the rest obtained from reference TRBV30 and TRBJ1-2, is as follows: SQTIHQWPATLVQPVGSPLSLECTVEGTSNPNLYWYRQAAGRGLQLLFYSVGIGQISSEVPQNLSASRPQDRQFILSSKKLLLSDSGFYLCAWSVGTGYQGYTFGSGTRLTVV.

The chain joins TRBV6-5 to TRBJ1-1, with unresolved D. There are 16 residues in the CDR3. Germline V gene sequence: CDR1 MNHEY, CDR2 SVGAGI. V gave up 0 bases and J gave up 1 base, with 12 bases separating them. CDR3 region: CASSYSSLSGNTEAFF. CDR3 sequence (DNA): TGTGCCAGCAGTTACTCTTCCCTTAGTGGGAACACTGAAGCTTTCTTT.

V and J are TRBV7-9 and TRBJ2-3, with unresolved D. Germline CDR1 SEHNR, CDR2 FQNEAQ (reference sequence). This CDR3 spans 11 amino acids. Trimming stripped 7 bases from V and 4 bases from J, with 6 bases between. The CDR3 DNA sequence: TGTGCCAGCACCGAGGCAGATACGCAGTATTTT. Amino acids: CASTEADTQYF.

This clone came up once. The sample contains more than one DNA sequence encoding this CDR3. The rearrangement links TRBV13 to TRBJ1-1; 11 nucleotides match TRBD1. Germline-derived CDR1 and CDR2 are PRHDT and FYEKMQ (reference sequence). CDR3 size: 14 residues. Germline trimming cut 6 bases from V and 4 bases from J; bases unmatched to any gene: 4. The DNA for the CDR3 is TGTGCCAGCAGTCCGGGACAGGGGGGCACTGAAGCTTTCTTT. Its translation: CASSPGQGGTEAFF. The full variable domain, rest sourced from reference TRBV13 and TRBJ1-1, is AAGVIQSPRHLIKEKRETATLKCYPIPRHDTVYWYQQGPGQDPQFLISFYEKMQSDKGSIPDRFSAQQFSDYHSELNMSSLELGDSALYFCASSPGQGGTEAFFGQGTRLTVV.

V is TRBV29-1 and J is TRBJ2-3; 9 positions agree with TRBD1. This CDR3 is 17 amino acids long. V lost 6 bases, J lost 2 bases, and 15 bases stayed unmatched. Germline V CDR1 and CDR2: SQVTM, ANQGSEA. The CDR3 bases are TGCAGCGTCCGAACAGGGGGCGAAGATTTTTCCACAGATACGCAGTATTTT. It translates to CSVRTGGEDFSTDTQYF.

The chain recombines TRBV6-6 with TRBJ1-1; TRBD1 is a possible D gene (6 bases). The CDR3 runs 13 residues. Trimming shortened V by 6 bases and J by 3 bases, and 11 bases separated the two germline ends. Germline V gene data show CDR1 as MNHNY and CDR2 as SVGAGI (reference sequence). CDR3 coding DNA: TGTGCCAGCAGGGGGGCTAGAGACACTGAAGCTTTCTTT. This encodes CASRGARDTEAFF.

The DNA for the CDR3 is TGTGCCAGCAGTAGCGGGACAGGGGTTAATGAGCAGTTCTTC. Residues: CASSSGTGVNEQFF. This rearrangement joins TRBV2 to TRBJ2-1, with 10 bases identical to TRBD1. Per the germline V gene, CDR1 is SNHLY and CDR2 is FYNNEI. The CDR3 runs 14 residues. After removal of 5 bases from V and 7 bases from J, the junction contained 5 bases not matched to a gene. Full variable domain (outside the CDR3, taken from reference TRBV2 and TRBJ2-1): EPEVTQTPSHQVTQMGQEVILRCVPISNHLYFYWYRQILGQKVEFLVSFYNNEISEKSEIFDDQFSVERPDGSNFTLKIRSTKLEDSAMYFCASSSGTGVNEQFFGPGTRLTVL.

The chain combines TRBV2 with TRBJ2-2, with D unresolved. From germline, CDR1 is SNHLY and CDR2 FYNNEI. The CDR3 totals 14 residues. V lost 6 bases, J lost 6 bases, and 14 bases lay in between. The CDR3 region has the DNA TGTGCCAGCAGCTATATCCCGATGGCCGGGGAGCTGTTTTTT. It codes for CASSYIPMAGELFF.